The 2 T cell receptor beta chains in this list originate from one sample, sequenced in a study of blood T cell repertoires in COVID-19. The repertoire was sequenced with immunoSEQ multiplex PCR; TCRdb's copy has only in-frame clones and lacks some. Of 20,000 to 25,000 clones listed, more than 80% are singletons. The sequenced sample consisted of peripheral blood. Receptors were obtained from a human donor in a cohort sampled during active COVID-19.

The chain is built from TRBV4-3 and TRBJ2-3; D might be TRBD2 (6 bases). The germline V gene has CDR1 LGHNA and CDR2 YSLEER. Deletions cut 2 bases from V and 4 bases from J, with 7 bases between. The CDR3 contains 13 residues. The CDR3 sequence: CASSQRESDTQYF. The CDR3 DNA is TGCGCCAGCAGCCAACGGGAGTCAGATACGCAGTATTTT.

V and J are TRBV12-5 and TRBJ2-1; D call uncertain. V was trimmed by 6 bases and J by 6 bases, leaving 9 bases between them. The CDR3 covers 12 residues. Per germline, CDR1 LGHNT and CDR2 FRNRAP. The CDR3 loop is CASGLAGNEQFF. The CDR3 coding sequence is TGTGCTAGTGGCCTCGCAGGCAATGAGCAGTTCTTC.